This TCR beta chain appears in the sequencing data of a study of molecular identifiers for immune sequencing clone quantification. Trimming took off 1 base at V and 0 bases at J, with 8 bases between the two ends. This CDR3 contains 15 residues. From germline, CDR1 is SGHDT and CDR2 YYEEEE. TCRdb independently ran MiXCR on the PCR reads; one entry per CDR3 protein. The table has tens of thousands of distinct CDR3 sequences, around 20% seen once. The sequence was obtained from a human donor in good health. Some libraries in this study had Jurkat cell RNA spiked in. Sequences were obtained from naive CD8+ T cells from blood, with Jurkat cell RNA spiked in. Subset in this sample: FACS-sorted CD8+CD4-CCR7+CD45RA+ naive T cells. The gene calls are TRBV5-6 and TRBJ1-5; no firm D call. The CDR3 region has the DNA TGTGCCAGCAGCTTGTTCGGTTATAGCAATCAGCCCCAGCATTTT. This gives the protein CASSLFGYSNQPQHF.